This T cell receptor beta chain was recovered during a study of T cells in Graves' hyperthyroidism and ophthalmopathy. Study information: Staff took peripheral blood when the initial diagnosis was made, before any treatment began.

Amplified TCR beta CDR3 regions came from RNA transcripts. TCR CDR3 underwent first-round RT-PCR with the HTBI primer set. Each CDR3 protein is one row after TCRdb ran MiXCR on the multiplex PCR reads. This sample yields hundreds of thousands of distinct CDR3 sequences, of which roughly 14% are seen a single time; around 12% belongs to the top ten. This clonotype was recorded many times. On the basis of clinical symptoms, serum thyroxine and TRAb, thyroid ultrasound and orbital computed tomography, diagnoses were made. The authors took PBMCs from 8 to 10 ml fresh peripheral blood. The germline V and J ends were trimmed by 4 bases and 5 bases, with 17 bases remaining between them. The germline V gene has CDR1 SGHTA and CDR2 FQGNSA. The CDR3 is 16 residues long.

The sample comprised blood. The gene calls are TRBV7-2 and TRBJ2-2; D is undetermined. This TCR was recovered from a woman in her forties or fifties with Graves' ophthalmopathy. The CDR3 is CASSSPRQVETGELFF. The CDR3 region has the DNA TGTGCCAGCAGCTCTCCTAGGCAGGTAGAAACCGGGGAGCTGTTTTTT.